The 3 T cell receptor beta chains in this list originate from one sample, sequenced in a study of PD-1 blockade in mismatch repair-deficient tumors. The method was immunoSEQ multiplex PCR; TCRdb's version includes in-frame clones alone and lacks a portion of them. The data contain approximately 25,000 clones, 75% to 85% of them singletons. This specimen was peripheral blood, taken 12 weeks after starting pembrolizumab. The receptors originated from an adult with mismatch repair-deficient cancer.

The genes are TRBV5-1 and TRBJ2-5; D is unresolved. The CDR3 runs to 13 residues. The V end lost 1 base, the J end lost 5 bases, and 9 bases lay between the germline ends. CDR1 and CDR2 (germline): SGHRS, YFSETQ. CDR3 protein: CASSLWGVETQYF. CDR3 DNA sequence: TGCGCCAGCAGCTTGTGGGGTGTCGAGACCCAGTACTTC.

This clone appeared once. V is TRBV5-4 and J is TRBJ1-1; D is uncertain. This CDR3 has 15 amino acids. V was shortened by 1 base and J by 0 bases, with 10 bases between the two germline ends. Germline CDR1 and CDR2: SGHNT and YYREEE (reference sequence). In DNA, the CDR3 is TGTGCCAGCAGCTTGAATTCCGCGGTGAACACTGAAGCTTTCTTT. Translating gives CASSLNSAVNTEAFF.

J is TRBJ1-5 and V is TRBV28, with unresolved D. Trimming removed 3 bases at V and 4 bases at J, with 13 bases between. Germline V CDR1 and CDR2: MDHEN, SYDVKM. CDR3 length equals 15 residues. The CDR3, as DNA: TGTGCCAGCAGTTTTTTTACAGAAGATAATCAGCCCCAGCATTTT. The encoded protein is CASSFFTEDNQPQHF. The whole variable domain, filled in from reference TRBV28 and TRBJ1-5, reads DVKVTQSSRYLVKRTGEKVFLECVQDMDHENMFWYRQDPGLGLRLIYFSYDVKMKEKGDIPEGYSVSREKKERFSLILESASTNQTSMYLCASSFFTEDNQPQHFGDGTRLSIL.